This TCR beta chain appears in the sequencing data of a study of T cell changes during pregnancy in multiple sclerosis. J gave up 6 bases and V 3 bases, and 7 bases lay outside the gene matches. CDR1 and CDR2 from the germline V gene are MNHEY and SVGAGI. The CDR3 runs to 15 residues. The protocol was immunoSEQ multiplex PCR, while the TCRdb copy is restricted to in-frame clones and leaves out a portion. The sample yields around 74,000 clones, about 88% seen once. This specimen was peripheral blood, taken before pregnancy. This receptor was taken from a female donor with multiple sclerosis, enrolled in a pregnancy study. V usage is TRBV6-5 and J usage is TRBJ1-1; the match to TRBD1 covers 10 bases. CDR3 bases: TGTGCCAGCAGTTATCATGACAGGGGGCCAGCTGAAGCTTTCTTT. This translates into CASSYHDRGPAEAFF.